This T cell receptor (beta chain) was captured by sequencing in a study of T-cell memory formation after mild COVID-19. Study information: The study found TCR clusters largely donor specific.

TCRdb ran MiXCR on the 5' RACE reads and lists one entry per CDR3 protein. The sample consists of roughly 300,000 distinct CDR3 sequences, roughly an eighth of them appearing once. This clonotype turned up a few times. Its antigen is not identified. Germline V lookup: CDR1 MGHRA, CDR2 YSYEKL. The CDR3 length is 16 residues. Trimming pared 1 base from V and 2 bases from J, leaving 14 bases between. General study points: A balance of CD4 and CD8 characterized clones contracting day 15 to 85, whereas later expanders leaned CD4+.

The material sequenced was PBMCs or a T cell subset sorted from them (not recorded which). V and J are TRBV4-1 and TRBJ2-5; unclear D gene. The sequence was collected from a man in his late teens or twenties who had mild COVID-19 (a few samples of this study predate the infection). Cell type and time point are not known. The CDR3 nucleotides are TGCGCCAGCAGCCAAGGTCACTCCGAGTTTCAAGAGACCCAGTACTTC. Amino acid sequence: CASSQGHSEFQETQYF.